The source of this T cell receptor (beta chain) is a study of OX40 agonist ivuxolimab in advanced cancers. Describing the broader study: The costimulatory receptor OX40 (CD134) was targeted by ivuxolimab, a fully human IgG2 agonistic monoclonal antibody. Of the roughly 51 dose-escalation patients, hepatocellular carcinoma was present in 19, melanoma in some 15, renal cell carcinoma in 9 and head and neck cancer in 9. Partial responses occurred in three dose-escalation patients: two with cutaneous melanoma and one with hepatocellular carcinoma. Patients were allowed to have had prior anti-PD-1, anti-PD-L1 or anti-CTLA-4 therapy, and approximately 40% of the dose-escalation patients had been treated with checkpoint inhibitors. Intravenous ivuxolimab was administered to patients every 2 weeks at six dose levels: 0.01, 0.1, 0.3, 1.5, 3 and 10 mg/kg. The monotherapy dose-escalation portion (N ≈ 55 patients) of the phase I ivuxolimab trial is reported in the paper. A male proportion of around 83% and a mean age of approximately 62 years, ranging from about 23 to 90, were recorded for the dose-escalation cohort. Peripheral TCRbeta sequencing was intended to test whether TCR sequence diversity was altered and clonal T-cell expansion was caused by ivuxolimab. Overall study results and their limits: Low levels of normalized T-cell clonal expansion were also shown by some nonresponding patients. Partial responders in the 0.1-3.0 mg/kg groups had among the lowest normalized peripheral clonal expansion, especially among CD8+ T cells. After ivuxolimab, CD8+ T cells had more expanded clones than CD4+ T cells on average. The antigen specificity of the peripheral T cells that underwent clonal expansion was not determined. At doses from 0.1 to 3.0 mg/kg, clonal expansion was seen in both CD4+ and CD8+ blood T cells between baseline and week 6.

Genomic DNA was isolated from the sorted cells so that the TCRbeta CDR3 region could be sequenced. The immunoSEQ Assay was used to sequence the TCRbeta CDR3 regions. Sourced from immuneACCESS, this table was stored by TCRdb with only in-frame sequences that have V and J called. A share of the clones is absent; for the studies checked, an unresolved V gene accounts for under half, and the remainder has no known explanation. This sample is represented by 51,000 or so clones; 60% to 85% of them were singletons. The ten largest account for 1.5% to 2% of the sample. Of note for this clone: Its binding antigen is unknown. Base qualities are missing; no much larger clone stands one base away.

Patients with autoimmune disease history or receiving systemic immunosuppression were excluded from the trial. Peripheral blood for TCR sequencing was collected from all dose cohorts at baseline, on cycle 4 day 1, and on cycle 7 day 1. The samples were drawn from a first-in-human, open-label, multicenter phase I dose-escalation trial of ivuxolimab. Adults with locally advanced or metastatic melanoma, renal cell carcinoma, hepatocellular carcinoma or head and neck squamous cell carcinoma were enrolled in the trial. Before TCR sequencing, CD4+ and CD8+ T cells were separately sorted from peripheral blood. Trimmed from V: 0 bases; trimmed from J: 12 bases; junction bases lacking a gene match: 4. Reading from cysteine to phenylalanine, the CDR3 counts 12 amino acids. Only CDR3 DNA remains: 36 bases, in frame from the first base. CDR1 and CDR2 (WSHSY, SAAADI) derive from the germline V gene.

This sample comprised CD4+ or CD8+ T cells sorted from blood, obtained in a trial of the OX40 agonist ivuxolimab. Rearrangement joined TRBV10-2 to TRBJ2-7; 8 bases in the middle match TRBD2. The TCR comes from an adult with an advanced solid tumor such as melanoma, head and neck, liver or kidney cancer. The CDR3 region has the sequence CASSESSGRWYF. DNA sequence: TGCGCCAGCAGTGAGTCGAGCGGGAGATGGTACTTC.